Included here is one T cell receptor (beta chain) sequence, with context. Recruited during active infection, patients (from Seattle) were subsequently followed longitudinally. Original handling: Cell counts per sample came from amplifying reference gene primers. TCRdb's copy holds only in-frame clones and misses some; the assay was immunoSEQ multiplex PCR. Clone size and V and J calls were adopted from that table, with D and trimming inferred from the DNA. The sample records 450,000 or so clones, 85% to 90% being singletons. These data come from a study of blood T cell repertoires in COVID-19. As for the study in general: Sample material is recorded as cDNA or gDNA derived from T cells, B-cell-depleted T cells, or PBMCs.

V shed 0 bases and J shed 4 bases, with 10 bases lying between them. This CDR3 contains 15 residues. The germline V gene encodes CDR1 LNHNV and CDR2 YYDKDF (reference sequence). The receptor was isolated from a young man with COVID-19, enrolled during active disease. The chain recombines TRBV15 with TRBJ1-3, with a tentative D call TRBD1 (5 bases). Sample: peripheral blood. CDR3 loop: CATSRDGGTGNTIYF. Written as DNA, the CDR3 is TGTGCCACCAGCAGAGATGGGGGGACGGGAAACACCATATATTTT.